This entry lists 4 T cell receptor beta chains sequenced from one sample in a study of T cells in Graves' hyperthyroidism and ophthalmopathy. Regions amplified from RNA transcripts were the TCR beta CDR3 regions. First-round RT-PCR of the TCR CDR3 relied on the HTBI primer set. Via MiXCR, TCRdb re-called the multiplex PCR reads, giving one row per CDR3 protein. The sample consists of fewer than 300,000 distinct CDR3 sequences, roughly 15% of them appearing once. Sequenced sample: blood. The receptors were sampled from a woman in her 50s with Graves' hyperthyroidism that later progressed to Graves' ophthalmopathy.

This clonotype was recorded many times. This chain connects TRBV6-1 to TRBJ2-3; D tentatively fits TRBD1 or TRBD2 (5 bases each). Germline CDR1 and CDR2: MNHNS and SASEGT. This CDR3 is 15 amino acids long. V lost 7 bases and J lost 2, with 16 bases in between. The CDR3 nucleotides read TGTGCCAGCAAGGGGCTCGGCGGGCCCACAGATACGCAGTATTTT. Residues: CASKGLGGPTDTQYF.

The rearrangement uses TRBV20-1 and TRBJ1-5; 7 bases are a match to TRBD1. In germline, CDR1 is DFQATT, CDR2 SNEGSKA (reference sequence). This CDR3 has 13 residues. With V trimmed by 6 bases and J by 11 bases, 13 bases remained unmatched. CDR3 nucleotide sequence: TGCAGTGCCCCTGGACAGGTTGGACAGTCCCAGCATTTT. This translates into CSAPGQVGQSQHF.

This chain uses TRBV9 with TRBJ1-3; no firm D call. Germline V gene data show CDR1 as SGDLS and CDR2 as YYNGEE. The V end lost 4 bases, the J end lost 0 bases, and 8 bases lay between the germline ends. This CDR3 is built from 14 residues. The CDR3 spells CASSPEHSGNTIYF. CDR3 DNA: TGTGCCAGCAGCCCCGAGCACTCTGGAAACACCATATATTTT. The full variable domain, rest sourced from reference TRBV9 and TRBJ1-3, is DSGVTQTPKHLITATGQRVTLRCSPRSGDLSVYWYQQSLDQGLQFLIQYYNGEERAKGNILERFSAQQFPDLHSELNLSSLELGDSALYFCASSPEHSGNTIYFGEGSWLTVV.

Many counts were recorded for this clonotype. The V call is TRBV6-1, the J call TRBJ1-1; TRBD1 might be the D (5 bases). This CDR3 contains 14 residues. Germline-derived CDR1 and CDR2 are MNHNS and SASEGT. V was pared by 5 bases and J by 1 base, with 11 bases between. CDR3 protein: CASSSIQENTEAFF. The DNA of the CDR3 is TGTGCCAGCAGTTCGATACAGGAGAACACTGAAGCTTTCTTT.